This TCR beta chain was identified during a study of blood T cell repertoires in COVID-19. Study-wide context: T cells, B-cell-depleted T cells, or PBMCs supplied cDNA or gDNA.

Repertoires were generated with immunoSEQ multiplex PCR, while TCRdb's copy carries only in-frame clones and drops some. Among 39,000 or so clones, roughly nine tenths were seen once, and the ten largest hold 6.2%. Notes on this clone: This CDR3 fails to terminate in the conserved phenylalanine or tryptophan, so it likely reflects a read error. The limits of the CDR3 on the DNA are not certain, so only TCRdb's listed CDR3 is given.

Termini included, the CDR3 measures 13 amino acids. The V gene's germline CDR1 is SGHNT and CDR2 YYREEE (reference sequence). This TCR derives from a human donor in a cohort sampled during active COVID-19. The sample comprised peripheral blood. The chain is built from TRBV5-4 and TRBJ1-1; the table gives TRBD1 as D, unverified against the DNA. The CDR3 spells CASSLPGQGFREL.